The entry that follows covers one TCR beta chain sequence. The antigen remains unidentified. 5'RACE primed from the constant segment yielded TCR alpha and TCR beta cDNA libraries bearing sample barcodes and UMIs. TCRdb called the 5' RACE reads again in MiXCR, with one record for every CDR3 protein. The data show fewer than 150,000 distinct CDR3 sequences, with roughly 6% seen just once and roughly 2.2% held by the top ten. The CDR3 consists of 15 residues. Germline lookup yields CDR1 DFQATT and CDR2 SNEGSKA (reference sequence). V gave up 6 bases and J gave up 3 bases, with 20 bases separating them. The data were taken from a study of T-cell memory formation after mild COVID-19. Study overall: Clusters of TCRs were largely donor specific.

Study findings and constraints: Chiefly within CM and EM were the contracting CD4+ clones; CD8+ ones were within EMRA. Later expanders leaned CD4+, whereas clones that contracted between day 15 and 85 were balanced CD4/CD8.

The chain is built from TRBV20-1 and TRBJ1-1; D might be TRBD1 (5 bases). Material for sequencing was PBMCs or a T cell subset sorted from them (not recorded which). The sequence came from an adult woman who had mild COVID-19 (a few samples of this study predate the infection). Cell type and time point are not known. DNA for the CDR3: TGCAGTGCCCCCGGTAGGCCGCTGGGGCACACTGAAGCTTTCTTT. Amino acid sequence: CSAPGRPLGHTEAFF.